This record covers a single T cell receptor beta chain. Its antigen is not known. This sample was taken from a study of response to subunit inactivated influenza vaccine. The V segment lost 2 bases and the J segment 2 bases; nucleotides outside the gene matches: 6. CDR1 and CDR2 (germline): MDHEN, SYDVKM. The CDR3 extends over 16 amino acids. Notes on the study in general: Authors suggested seasonal influenza vaccinations each recruit few new T cells.

Each CDR3 protein gets one entry after TCRdb re-called the RT-PCR reads with MiXCR. The profile shows under 850,000 distinct CDR3 sequences, roughly 20% of them singletons. The sequencing here drew on PBMCs from blood, taken around 5 days after vaccination. The chain is built from TRBV28 and TRBJ2-5; 9 bases line up with TRBD2. This sequence was found in a man aged 50 to 59 who received an inactivated influenza vaccine. The CDR3 loop reads CASSLLREGRQETQYF. The CDR3 DNA sequence: TGTGCCAGCAGTTTACTGCGGGAGGGCCGACAAGAGACCCAGTACTTC.